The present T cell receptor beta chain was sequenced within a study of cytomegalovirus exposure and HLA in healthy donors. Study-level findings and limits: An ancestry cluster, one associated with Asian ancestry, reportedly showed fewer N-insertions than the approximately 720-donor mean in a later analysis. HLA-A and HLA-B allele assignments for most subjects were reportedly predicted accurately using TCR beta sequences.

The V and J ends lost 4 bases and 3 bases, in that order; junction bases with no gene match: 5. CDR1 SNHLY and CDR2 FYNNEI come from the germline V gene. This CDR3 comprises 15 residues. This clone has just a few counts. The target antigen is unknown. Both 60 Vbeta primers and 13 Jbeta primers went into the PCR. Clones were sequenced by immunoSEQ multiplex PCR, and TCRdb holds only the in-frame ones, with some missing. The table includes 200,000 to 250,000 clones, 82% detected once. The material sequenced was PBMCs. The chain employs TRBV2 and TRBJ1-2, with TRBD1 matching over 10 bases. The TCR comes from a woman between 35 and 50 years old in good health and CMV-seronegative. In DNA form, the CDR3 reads TGTGCCAGCAGTGCCTGGGACAGGGGAGACTATGGCTACACCTTC. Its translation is CASSAWDRGDYGYTF.